The next 3 T cell receptor beta chains were all read from a single sample in a study of blood T cell repertoires in COVID-19. Profiling relied on immunoSEQ multiplex PCR, and the TCRdb table lists in-frame clones only, not all of them. The sample shows around 240,000 clones, 80% to 90% of them seen only once. The sample consisted of PBMCs or T cells enriched from blood (not recorded which). All receptors derive from a woman aged 45-65 years who had recovered from COVID-19.

This clone was seen only a few times. This chain joins TRBV19 and TRBJ2-2, with TRBD1 matching over 8 bases. Germline V gives CDR1 LNHDA, CDR2 SQIVND (reference sequence). The CDR3 is 15 amino acids. With V trimmed by 5 bases and J by 6 bases, 8 bases remained unmatched. CDR3 sequence (DNA): TGTGCCAGTAGTCGTCCTCCAGGGGGCTCCGGGGAGCTGTTTTTT. Its protein is CASSRPPGGSGELFF.

The chain links TRBV9 to TRBJ2-3; TRBD1 matches 8 bases. V was pared by 4 bases and J by 6 bases, with 7 bases of the junction left unmatched. The CDR3 contains 14 residues. From germline, CDR1 is SGDLS and CDR2 YYNGEE. CDR3 bases: TGTGCCAGCAGCCTCACTTCAGGGGGCGATACGCAGTATTTT. Translated, it gives CASSLTSGGDTQYF.

This chain joins TRBV19 and TRBJ2-7; TRBD2 agrees at 8 bases. V was pared by 11 bases and J by 3 bases, with 9 bases of the junction left unmatched. CDR1 is LNHDA, CDR2 SQIVND, per germline (reference sequence). The CDR3 runs 13 residues. The CDR3 loop reads CAAARREDYEQYF. CDR3 in DNA: TGTGCCGCGGCTAGGCGGGAGGACTACGAGCAGTACTTC.